The 24 T cell receptor beta chains listed next were all sequenced from one sample in a study of lymphopenia after photon versus proton radiotherapy. Data came from immunoSEQ multiplex PCR; TCRdb stores just in-frame clones and leaves some out. The sample carries roughly 32,000 clones, about 94% recorded once. The sample was peripheral blood, taken from a patient treated with photon-based radiotherapy. Receptors originate from a woman aged 45-65 years with cholangiocarcinoma.

V and J are TRBV5-1 and TRBJ2-1; D is possibly TRBD1 (6 bases). Germline lookup yields CDR1 SGHRS and CDR2 YFSETQ. CDR3 length: 14 residues. Trimming took off 5 bases at V and 5 bases at J, with 14 bases between the two ends. CDR3 nucleotide sequence: TGCGCCAGCAGAGTAGGGGGTGGGCACAATGAGCAGTTCTTC. As protein: CASRVGGGHNEQFF.

The genes are TRBV10-1 and TRBJ2-7; D not resolved. Between the trimmed V and J ends, which lost 3 bases and 5 bases, there was a span of 11 bases. The CDR3 length is 13 residues. Germline CDR1 is WNHNN and CDR2 is SYGVQD (reference sequence). As DNA, the CDR3 is TGCGCCAGCAGTGACCGGGCAGCCGACGAGCAGTACTTC. This sequence encodes CASSDRAADEQYF.

Comment on this clone: One end of the junction is discordant with germline, which a read error may explain. The chain couples TRBV20-1 to TRBJ1-1; tentative D call: TRBD1 (5 bases). This CDR3 comprises 11 residues. In germline, CDR1 is DFQATT, CDR2 SNEGSKA (reference sequence). CDR3 protein: CSARVGGVGEF. The CDR3 coding sequence is TGCAGTGCTAGAGTGGGAGGGGTAGGCGAATTT.

The J gene is TRBJ2-1, the V gene TRBV28; 13 positions match TRBD2. V dropped 5 bases and J dropped 4; count of bases not matched to a gene: 11. Germline lookup yields CDR1 MDHEN and CDR2 SYDVKM. The CDR3 extends over 18 amino acids. The CDR3, as DNA: TGTGCCAGCAGTCCCCCGGGGGGACTAGCGGGGAGTTACAATGAGCAGTTCTTC. The encoded protein is CASSPPGGLAGSYNEQFF. Full variable domain (rest looked up from reference TRBV28 and TRBJ2-1): DVKVTQSSRYLVKRTGEKVFLECVQDMDHENMFWYRQDPGLGLRLIYFSYDVKMKEKGDIPEGYSVSREKKERFSLILESASTNQTSMYLCASSPPGGLAGSYNEQFFGPGTRLTVL.

This chain uses TRBV10-2 with TRBJ2-1; 8 bases align to TRBD1. Unmatched junction bases numbered 1, after V lost 5 bases and J lost 4 bases. The CDR3 totals 13 residues. Germline CDR1 reads WSHSY; CDR2 reads SAAADI. DNA for the CDR3: TGCGCCAGCAGTTGGACAGGGTACAATGAGCAGTTCTTC. Amino acids: CASSWTGYNEQFF.

The chain carries TRBV5-6 and TRBJ1-2; 8 bases match TRBD1. Germline lookup yields CDR1 SGHDT and CDR2 YYEEEE. Trimming removed 2 bases from V and 4 bases from J; junction bases left unmatched: 7. This CDR3 is 15 amino acids long. The CDR3 sequence is CASSFYQTGVYGYTF. The DNA of the CDR3 is TGTGCCAGCAGCTTTTATCAGACAGGGGTCTATGGCTACACCTTC. Together with reference TRBV5-6 and TRBJ1-2, the CDR3 gives the full variable domain: DAGVTQSPTHLIKTRGQQVTLRCSPKSGHDTVSWYQQALGQGPQFIFQYYEEEERQRGNFPDRFSGHQFPNYSSELNVNALLLGDSALYLCASSFYQTGVYGYTFGSGTRLTVV.

The chain joins TRBV4-3 to TRBJ1-2; no reliable D call. The CDR3 consists of 16 residues. V was clipped by 0 bases and J by 5 bases, with 16 bases between them. In germline, CDR1 is LGHNA, CDR2 YSLEER. CDR3: CASSQEIAREGYGYTF. The CDR3 region has the DNA TGCGCCAGCAGCCAAGAAATCGCCCGGGAAGGGTATGGCTACACCTTC.

The J gene is TRBJ2-1, the V gene TRBV28, with unresolved D. Trimming left V 2 bases short and J 6 bases short, with 8 bases between. Germline loops: CDR1 MDHEN, CDR2 SYDVKM. This CDR3 is 13 amino acids long. CDR3 in DNA: TGTGCCAGCAGTTTAAGCCGTTTCAATGAGCAGTTCTTC. Protein sequence: CASSLSRFNEQFF. The whole variable domain, remainder taken from reference TRBV28 and TRBJ2-1, is DVKVTQSSRYLVKRTGEKVFLECVQDMDHENMFWYRQDPGLGLRLIYFSYDVKMKEKGDIPEGYSVSREKKERFSLILESASTNQTSMYLCASSLSRFNEQFFGPGTRLTVL.

This rearrangement joins TRBV9 to TRBJ1-4, with TRBD1 matching over 7 bases. Germline CDR1 reads SGDLS; CDR2 reads YYNGEE. The CDR3 totals 18 residues. The trim removed 0 bases at V and 1 base at J, leaving 9 bases unmatched. The CDR3 region is CASSVGRGGRKTNEKLFF. CDR3 sequence (DNA): TGTGCCAGCAGCGTAGGCAGGGGGGGCAGGAAAACTAATGAAAAACTGTTTTTT.

The chain links TRBV2 to TRBJ1-2; D gene uncertain. Germline CDR1 SNHLY, CDR2 FYNNEI. The CDR3 runs 14 residues. V was trimmed by 8 bases and J by 2 bases, leaving 15 bases between them. The CDR3 nucleotides read TGTGCCAGCGGGGTGGGGTCGATAAACTATGGCTACACCTTC. Translating it yields CASGVGSINYGYTF.

This clone was observed once. The V call is TRBV13, the J call TRBJ2-3; D unresolved. Germline CDR1 reads PRHDT; CDR2 reads FYEKMQ (reference sequence). V was shortened by 7 bases and J by 1 base, with 9 bases between the two germline ends. The CDR3 length is 13 residues. CDR3 sequence: CASTTLGTDTQYF. DNA of the CDR3: TGTGCCAGCACTACACTGGGCACAGATACGCAGTATTTT.

This clone is a singleton in its sample. V is TRBV19 and J is TRBJ1-2, with 8 bases fitting TRBD1. The length of the CDR3 is 13 residues. Looked up from germline, CDR1 is LNHDA and CDR2 is SQIVND (reference sequence). With V trimmed by 5 bases and J by 7 bases, 6 bases remained unmatched. The CDR3 reads CASSADRVAGYTF. DNA of the CDR3: TGTGCCAGTAGTGCGGACAGGGTAGCTGGCTACACCTTC.

The CDR3 nucleotides read TGCGCCAGCAGCATCGGCGGAGGTTTCAGAAGCACTGAAGCTTTCTTT. It translates to CASSIGGGFRSTEAFF. The rearrangement joins TRBV5-1 to TRBJ1-1; D is unclear. The V end was cut by 4 bases, the J end by 4 bases, with 20 bases between. Germline V gene sequence: CDR1 SGHRS, CDR2 YFSETQ. This CDR3 is built from 16 residues. Using reference TRBV5-1 and TRBJ1-1 for the parts outside the CDR3, the full variable domain is KAGVTQTPRYLIKTRGQQVTLSCSPISGHRSVSWYQQTPGQGLQFLFEYFSETQRNKGNFPGRFSGRQFSNSRSEMNVSTLELGDSALYLCASSIGGGFRSTEAFFGQGTRLTVV.

This chain uses TRBV19 with TRBJ2-2; the match to TRBD2 covers 9 bases. Per the germline V gene, CDR1 is LNHDA and CDR2 is SQIVND (reference sequence). Losses at the gene ends were 3 bases for V and 0 bases for J; bases not matched to a gene: 11. The CDR3 has 19 residues. The CDR3 nucleotides are TGTGCCAGTAGTATGTTCTCCCGGCTAGCGGGGCCGAACACCGGGGAGCTGTTTTTT. Its protein product is CASSMFSRLAGPNTGELFF. Filled out from reference TRBV19 and TRBJ2-2, the complete variable domain reads DGGITQSPKYLFRKEGQNVTLSCEQNLNHDAMYWYRQDPGQGLRLIYYSQIVNDFQKGDIAEGYSVSREKKESFPLTVTSAQKNPTAFYLCASSMFSRLAGPNTGELFFGEGSRLTVL.

The chain couples TRBV5-4 to TRBJ1-2, with 7 nucleotides matching TRBD1. The CDR3 is 17 amino acids. Unmatched junction bases numbered 15, after V lost 3 bases and J lost 4 bases. Per the germline V gene, CDR1 is SGHNT and CDR2 is YYREEE (reference sequence). CDR3 protein: CASSSRLLRDSAYGYTF. The CDR3 DNA reads as TGTGCCAGCAGCTCCCGGCTCCTTCGGGACAGCGCCTATGGCTACACCTTC.

The J gene is TRBJ2-3, the V gene TRBV6-6, with D unclear. V lost 6 bases, J lost 12 bases, and 13 bases lay in between. CDR1 is MNHNY, CDR2 SVGAGI, per germline (reference sequence). This CDR3 is 11 amino acids long. This CDR3 is CASSHNRAQYF. CDR3 coding DNA: TGTGCCAGCAGCCATAATAGAGCCCAGTATTTT.

This chain connects TRBV14 to TRBJ1-4; no firm D call. The germline gives CDR1 SGHDN, CDR2 FVKESK. Deletions cut 1 base from V and 8 bases from J, with 17 bases between. The length of the CDR3 is 16 residues. In DNA form, the CDR3 reads TGTGCCAGCAGCCAAGGTAGACCGTTTGGTCGGGAAAAACTGTTTTTT. Translating it yields CASSQGRPFGREKLFF.

This clone was picked up one time. This chain links TRBV4-3 with TRBJ1-1; D is undetermined. Between the trimmed V and J ends, which lost 0 bases and 8 bases, there was a span of 19 bases. This CDR3 has 16 amino acids. Germline V gene data show CDR1 as LGHNA and CDR2 as YSLEER. CDR3 sequence: CASSQDLWQVRKEAFF. The CDR3 DNA sequence: TGCGCCAGCAGCCAAGATTTATGGCAGGTTCGGAAAGAAGCTTTCTTT.

The chain employs TRBV6-5 and TRBJ1-1, with 8 nucleotides matching TRBD1. The ends lost 5 bases at V and 4 bases at J; junction bases unmatched: 9. Germline CDR1 MNHEY, CDR2 SVGAGI. The CDR3 runs to 15 residues. The CDR3: CASSIADRASTEAFF. The CDR3 DNA is TGTGCCAGCAGTATAGCGGACAGGGCCAGCACTGAAGCTTTCTTT.

The genes are TRBV9 and TRBJ1-5; possibly TRBD1 for D (5 bases). V was cut by 3 bases and J by 1 base, with 14 bases left in between. Germline CDR1 SGDLS, CDR2 YYNGEE. The CDR3 spans 16 residues. The CDR3 loop is CASSAGGPKSNQPQHF. Written as DNA, the CDR3 is TGTGCCAGCAGCGCCGGGGGTCCCAAGAGCAATCAGCCCCAGCATTTT.

The chain uses TRBV5-1 and TRBJ1-6; perhaps TRBD1 as D (5 bases). V was shortened by 5 bases and J by 9 bases, with 15 bases between the two germline ends. Germline V gene sequence: CDR1 SGHRS, CDR2 YFSETQ. The CDR3 is made up of 14 amino acids. CDR3 DNA: TGCGCCAGCAGGTGGGGGGAGGAAGGTTCACCCCTCCACTTT. It encodes CASRWGEEGSPLHF.

CDR3 residues: CASSYDITEAFF. In DNA, the CDR3 is TGTGCCAGCAGTTACGACATCACTGAAGCTTTCTTT. This rearrangement joins TRBV6-6 to TRBJ1-1; D gene unclear. Germline CDR1 MNHNY, CDR2 SVGAGI (reference sequence). CDR3 length: 12 amino acids. V lost 2 bases to trimming and J lost 4 bases, with 5 bases between them.

The chain joins TRBV10-3 to TRBJ1-5; D may be TRBD1 (5 bases). The CDR3 is 14 amino acids. Germline V gives CDR1 ENHRY, CDR2 SYGVKD. V was trimmed by 2 bases and J by 6 bases, leaving 11 bases between them. In DNA form, the CDR3 reads TGTGCCATCAGTGAGGGGGCATCGGGTCAGCCCCAGCATTTT. This gives the protein CAISEGASGQPQHF.

This rearrangement joins TRBV7-6 to TRBJ1-6; D unclear. The germline V and J ends were trimmed by 2 bases and 6 bases, with 11 bases remaining between them. Germline V gene data show CDR1 as SGHVS and CDR2 as FNYEAQ. The CDR3 covers 15 residues. The DNA of the CDR3 is TGTGCCAGCAGCTTAAGTGCGGTTACTAATTCACCCCTCCACTTT. This codes for CASSLSAVTNSPLHF.